Following are 11 T cell receptor beta chains from one sample sequenced in a study of Graves' ophthalmopathy and Graves' hyperthyroidism. Investigators amplified TCR beta CDR3 regions from RNA transcripts. Investigators did first-round RT-PCR with HTBI primers, then second-round multiplex PCR. Via MiXCR, TCRdb re-called the multiplex PCR reads, giving one row per CDR3 protein. The sample contains 500,000 to 600,000 distinct CDR3 sequences, approximately 37% of which appear only once. The sequencing sample was made of peripheral blood or thyroid tissue (not recorded which). The receptors shown here come from an adult man with Graves' hyperthyroidism.

This chain uses TRBV7-9 with TRBJ2-5; 7 bases map to TRBD1. The V gene end was trimmed by 6 bases and the J gene end by 1 base; junction bases not matched to a gene: 11. CDR1 is SEHNR and CDR2 is FQNEAQ in the germline V gene (reference sequence). This CDR3 contains 16 residues. The CDR3 here is CASSPTGTVSQETQYF. The CDR3 nucleotides are TGTGCCAGCAGTCCCACCGGGACAGTCTCCCAAGAGACCCAGTACTTC. Combining the CDR3 with reference TRBV7-9 and TRBJ2-5 gives the whole variable domain DTGVSQNPRHKITKRGQNVTFRCDPISEHNRLYWYRQTLGQGPEFLTYFQNEAQLEKSRLLSDRFSAERPKGSFSTLEIQRTEQGDSAMYLCASSPTGTVSQETQYFGPGTRLLVL.

The rearrangement joins TRBV20-1 to TRBJ1-2, with D possibly matching TRBD1 (5 bases). CDR1 and CDR2 (germline): DFQATT, SNEGSKA (reference sequence). V shed 1 base and J shed 12 bases, with 12 bases lying between them. This CDR3 has 11 residues. CDR3 protein: CSARVGGTDTF. CDR3 DNA: TGCAGTGCTAGAGTGGGGGGTACGGACACCTTC.

The chain recombines TRBV19 with TRBJ2-7; 7 bases align to TRBD2. Germline-derived CDR1 and CDR2 are LNHDA and SQIVND (reference sequence). The CDR3 has 15 residues. Trimming took 3 bases from V and 3 from J; bases not matched to a gene: 8. CDR3 region: CASSMGLAADYEQYF. The CDR3 DNA sequence: TGTGCCAGTAGTATGGGGCTAGCGGCGGACTACGAGCAGTACTTC.

This clonotype showed up many times. The V call is TRBV29-1, the J call TRBJ2-7; D is perhaps TRBD1 (5 bases). V lost 7 bases and J lost 2, with 15 bases in between. CDR1 and CDR2 from the germline V gene are SQVTM and ANQGSEA. This CDR3 spans 13 amino acids. In nucleotides, the CDR3 is TGCAGCGCCCTAGGGCAGGGTACCTACGAGCAGTACTTC. Its translation: CSALGQGTYEQYF.

V and J are TRBV5-6 and TRBJ2-6; D uncertain. This CDR3 is built from 18 residues. Per the germline V gene, CDR1 is SGHDT and CDR2 is YYEEEE. V was pared by 3 bases and J by 4 bases, with 20 bases between. CDR3 bases: TGTGCCAGCAGCTCGGGTCCGGGCTACAGATGGGGGGCCAACGTCCTGACTTTC. Its translation: CASSSGPGYRWGANVLTF.

The table lists this clonotype with many counts. The rearrangement uses TRBV20-1 and TRBJ2-5, with 9 bases matching TRBD1. The CDR3 has 15 amino acids. V lost 0 bases, J lost 9 bases, and 11 bases stayed unmatched. Germline lookup yields CDR1 DFQATT and CDR2 SNEGSKA (reference sequence). CDR3 in amino acids: CSARERDRVLGAQYF. The CDR3 DNA reads as TGCAGTGCTAGAGAGCGGGACAGGGTCCTGGGGGCCCAGTACTTC.

This clonotype occurred many times. The V and J genes are TRBV7-9 and TRBJ1-6; D is unclear. CDR1 and CDR2 from the germline V gene are SEHNR and FQNEAQ (reference sequence). The CDR3 has 16 residues. V lost 5 bases and J 4 bases, leaving 15 bases between the germline ends. CDR3 nucleotide sequence: TGTGCCAGCAGCCGTCGAGAGGGCAGGTATAATTCACCCCTCCACTTT. It codes for CASSRREGRYNSPLHF.

The chain couples TRBV7-9 to TRBJ2-6, with 7 bases that match TRBD1. Germline assignment: CDR1 SEHNR and CDR2 FQNEAQ (reference sequence). The CDR3 length is 17 residues. V lost 6 bases to trimming and J lost 1 base; unmatched junction nucleotides: 9. The CDR3 reads CASSEGQTGSGANVLTF. In DNA, the CDR3 is TGTGCCAGCAGTGAAGGACAGACAGGGTCTGGGGCCAACGTCCTGACTTTC.

About this clonotype itself: The CDR3 does not close with the conserved phenylalanine or tryptophan, likely indicating a read error. The J gene is TRBJ1-6, the V gene TRBV2; 9 bases agree with TRBD1. CDR1 is SNHLY and CDR2 is FYNNEI in the germline V gene. The J segment lost 9 bases and the V segment lost 9 bases, leaving 12 bases of the junction unmatched. The CDR3 sequence is 15 residues long. The CDR3 nucleotides are TGTGCCAGTAGGGGAGCACAGGGGGCAGGTTCACCCCTCCACGTT. Translating it yields CASRGAQGAGSPLHV.

This chain uses TRBV7-9 with TRBJ2-7, with D maybe TRBD1 (6 bases). The CDR3 length is 19 residues. Germline V gives CDR1 SEHNR, CDR2 FQNEAQ (reference sequence). V lost 5 bases, J lost 0 bases, and 26 bases lay in between. The CDR3 reads CASSLGTGVGAGDSYEQYF. In DNA form, the CDR3 reads TGTGCCAGCAGCCTAGGCACCGGGGTGGGGGCGGGCGACTCCTACGAGCAGTACTTC. The complete variable domain, with remaining parts taken from reference TRBV7-9 and TRBJ2-7, reads DTGVSQNPRHKITKRGQNVTFRCDPISEHNRLYWYRQTLGQGPEFLTYFQNEAQLEKSRLLSDRFSAERPKGSFSTLEIQRTEQGDSAMYLCASSLGTGVGAGDSYEQYFGPGTRLTVT.

This clonotype was seen at least ten times. The gene calls are TRBV2 and TRBJ1-3, with D uncertain. There are 15 residues in the CDR3. Germline values: CDR1 SNHLY, CDR2 FYNNEI. V lost 10 bases to trimming and J lost 0 bases, with 16 bases between them. CDR3 sequence reads: CATATELGSGNTIYF. The CDR3 region has the DNA TGTGCCACCGCGACTGAATTGGGCTCTGGAAACACCATATATTTT. Full variable domain (outside the CDR3, taken from reference TRBV2 and TRBJ1-3): EPEVTQTPSHQVTQMGQEVILRCVPISNHLYFYWYRQILGQKVEFLVSFYNNEISEKSEIFDDQFSVERPDGSNFTLKIRSTKLEDSAMYFCATATELGSGNTIYFGEGSWLTVV.